The 26 T cell receptor beta chains listed next were all sequenced from one sample in a study of cytomegalovirus exposure and HLA in healthy donors. Primers included in the PCR were 60 Vbeta and 13 Jbeta primers. Clones were sequenced by immunoSEQ multiplex PCR, and TCRdb holds only the in-frame ones, with some missing. The sample lists roughly 190,000 clones; 60% to 80% were seen once. The sample consisted of PBMCs. These receptor sequences come from a female donor in good health and CMV-seronegative.

This clone was recorded a few times. The chain has TRBV29-1 and TRBJ2-7; 7 bases align to TRBD1. The V gene end was trimmed by 3 bases and the J gene end by 4 bases; junction bases not matched to a gene: 9. This CDR3 spans 14 amino acids. The germline V gene encodes CDR1 SQVTM and CDR2 ANQGSEA. The CDR3 DNA follows: TGCAGCGTTGAGGTGACCGGGACAGAATACGAGCAGTACTTC. Translating it yields CSVEVTGTEYEQYF.

The chain couples TRBV7-2 to TRBJ2-3, with 8 bases aligning to TRBD2. V dropped 4 bases and J dropped 5; count of bases not matched to a gene: 11. The CDR3 covers 16 residues. Looked up from germline, CDR1 is SGHTA and CDR2 is FQGNSA. The CDR3 nucleotides read TGTGCCAGCAGCTCCACCGGGACTAGGAGTAGAGATACGCAGTATTTT. Protein sequence: CASSSTGTRSRDTQYF.

The J gene is TRBJ2-1, the V gene TRBV1; the D call TRBD1 from the table was never checked on the DNA. TRBV1 is a pseudogene. This CDR3 has 15 amino acids. The CDR3: CTSSQDRGKFDEQFF. The DNA of the CDR3 is TGCACCAGCAGCCAAGATAGGGGGAAATTCGATGAGCAGTTCTTC.

J is TRBJ1-6 and V is TRBV4-1, with 8 bases lining up with TRBD1. V was pared by 4 bases and J by 10 bases, with 9 bases of the junction left unmatched. Germline V gene sequence: CDR1 MGHRA, CDR2 YSYEKL. This CDR3 spans 15 amino acids. The CDR3 nucleotides are TGCGCCAGCAGCCTTTCAGGACAGGGAGAGTCACCCCTCCACTTT. Translated, it gives CASSLSGQGESPLHF.

The V call is TRBV6-4, the J call TRBJ1-6, with 7 bases matching TRBD1. This CDR3 comprises 15 residues. Germline assignment: CDR1 MRHNA and CDR2 SNTAGT. Trimming at V came to 3 bases and at J to 10 bases, leaving 9 bases not matched to a gene. This CDR3 is CASSELSGGKSPLHF. The CDR3 DNA reads as TGTGCCAGCAGTGAGTTGTCAGGGGGGAAGTCACCCCTCCACTTT.

The chain is built from TRBV27 and TRBJ2-1, with 8 bases identical to TRBD2. J lost 4 bases, V lost 7 bases, and 9 bases had no gene match. CDR3 length equals 15 residues. The germline CDR1 and CDR2 sequences are MNHEY and SMNVEV (reference sequence). CDR3 loop: CASTFFGGRYNEQFF. DNA of the CDR3: TGTGCCAGCACCTTTTTCGGCGGGAGGTACAATGAGCAGTTCTTC.

The rearrangement uses TRBV11-1 and TRBJ2-7; possibly TRBD1 for D (6 bases). Germline-derived CDR1 and CDR2 are SGHAT and FQDESV (reference sequence). This CDR3 is 14 amino acids long. V was trimmed by 5 bases and J by 6 bases, leaving 17 bases between them. CDR3 bases: TGTGCCAGCAGCGCGACCAGTGGGGGCGGCGAGCAGTACTTC. Its translation: CASSATSGGGEQYF.

The chain combines TRBV28 with TRBJ2-7, with TRBD1 matching 9 bases. The germline gives CDR1 MDHEN, CDR2 SYDVKM. CDR3 length equals 14 residues. V shed 5 bases and J 3 bases; nucleotides not matched to a gene: 5. The CDR3 DNA is TGTGCCAGCAGTCCTGGGACAGGGAACTACGAGCAGTACTTC. Residues: CASSPGTGNYEQYF.

This clone is a singleton in its sample. The chain uses TRBV6-1 and TRBJ2-1; maybe TRBD2 (5 bases). Germline-derived CDR1 and CDR2 are MNHNS and SASEGT. Trimming took 4 bases from V and 4 from J, leaving 26 bases between them. This CDR3 has 19 amino acids. As DNA, the CDR3 is TGTGCCAGCAGTGGAAAAGGACTCCTGTTAAGACTGGGTTACAATGAGCAGTTCTTC. Amino acids: CASSGKGLLLRLGYNEQFF.

This rearrangement joins TRBV14 to TRBJ2-7; TRBD2 is a possible D gene (6 bases). From germline, CDR1 is SGHDN and CDR2 FVKESK. The CDR3 spans 15 residues. Trimming shortened V by 1 base and J by 3 bases, and 13 bases separated the two germline ends. DNA of the CDR3: TGTGCCAGCAGCCAAGTTGGGGGGACCATCTACGAGCAGTACTTC. Amino acids: CASSQVGGTIYEQYF. Combining the CDR3 with reference TRBV14 and TRBJ2-7 gives the whole variable domain EAGVTQFPSHSVIEKGQTVTLRCDPISGHDNLYWYRRVMGKEIKFLLHFVKESKQDESGMPNNRFLAERTGGTYSTLKVQPAELEDSGVYFCASSQVGGTIYEQYFGPGTRLTVT.

The chain couples TRBV9 to TRBJ2-5; TRBD2 matches at 12 bases. With V trimmed by 0 bases and J by 1 base, 7 bases remained unmatched. Germline loops: CDR1 SGDLS, CDR2 YYNGEE. This CDR3 comprises 18 residues. The CDR3 DNA is TGTGCCAGCAGCGTAGGTCGGCTAGCGGGGGGGACCCAAGAGACCCAGTACTTC. Its protein is CASSVGRLAGGTQETQYF.

The chain employs TRBV19 and TRBJ1-5; perhaps TRBD1 as D (5 bases). The germline V and J ends were trimmed by 10 bases and 2 bases, with 18 bases remaining between them. The CDR3 runs 15 residues. Germline CDR1 LNHDA, CDR2 SQIVND (reference sequence). Written as DNA, the CDR3 is TGTGCCACCCTAGGGGTGATAGGGGGCAATCAGCCCCAGCATTTT. This translates into CATLGVIGGNQPQHF.

This clone was counted once. This chain uses TRBV19 with TRBJ2-5; D is unresolved. The germline V gene has CDR1 LNHDA and CDR2 SQIVND (reference sequence). The length of the CDR3 is 17 residues. Trimming left V 3 bases short and J 3 bases short, with 20 bases between. Here the CDR3 reads CASSISRDLGAKETQYF. The CDR3 nucleotides read TGTGCCAGTAGTATTAGCCGAGATCTAGGAGCAAAAGAGACCCAGTACTTC.

This chain uses TRBV18 with TRBJ2-3; 7 nucleotides match TRBD2. Trimming removed 1 base from V and 1 base from J; junction bases left unmatched: 5. CDR3 length: 16 amino acids. CDR1 KGHSH and CDR2 LQKENI come from the germline V gene. The DNA for the CDR3 is TGTGCCAGCTCACCACAAAGCGGGGTCGGCACAGATACGCAGTATTTT. Amino acid sequence: CASSPQSGVGTDTQYF.

The chain employs TRBV30 and TRBJ1-6; 7 bases agree with TRBD1. Trimming removed 3 bases from V and 7 bases from J; junction bases left unmatched: 6. Germline V lookup: CDR1 GTSNPN, CDR2 SVGIG (reference sequence). This CDR3 is 14 amino acids long. CDR3 bases: TGTGCCTGGAGCCTCGACAGGGACAATTCACCCCTCCACTTT. Amino acids: CAWSLDRDNSPLHF.

The V call is TRBV5-4, the J call TRBJ1-6; D is unclear. The CDR3 runs 15 residues. Germline V gene data show CDR1 as SGHNT and CDR2 as YYREEE (reference sequence). V lost 2 bases, J lost 0 bases, and 6 bases lay in between. The CDR3 reads CASSFRGSYNSPLHF. The CDR3 DNA sequence: TGTGCCAGCAGCTTTCGAGGCTCCTATAATTCACCCCTCCACTTT.

This rearrangement joins TRBV12-5 to TRBJ2-1; tentative D call: TRBD2 (6 bases). V was shortened by 6 bases and J by 9 bases, with 18 bases between the two germline ends. The CDR3 contains 14 residues. Germline V lookup: CDR1 LGHNT, CDR2 FRNRAP. DNA of the CDR3: TGTGCTAGTGGGCCCGGGACTTCCCCTAGTGAGCAGTTCTTC. As protein: CASGPGTSPSEQFF.

The rearrangement joins TRBV6-1 to TRBJ2-7, with 9 bases fitting TRBD2. J lost 5 bases, V lost 5 bases, and 10 bases had no gene match. CDR1 MNHNS and CDR2 SASEGT come from the germline V gene. This CDR3 is 15 amino acids long. The CDR3 loop is CASSRTAGGVHEQYF. The CDR3 nucleotides read TGTGCCAGCAGTCGAACAGCGGGAGGAGTCCACGAGCAGTACTTC.

The chain is built from TRBV7-6 and TRBJ2-7; D gene unclear. Trimming removed 0 bases at V and 1 base at J, with 10 bases between. The CDR3 consists of 15 residues. Germline CDR1 reads SGHVS; CDR2 reads FNYEAQ. The CDR3 bases are TGTGCCAGCAGCTTAGCGTTAACAGAATCCTACGAGCAGTACTTC. Its translation: CASSLALTESYEQYF. The whole variable domain, filled in from reference TRBV7-6 and TRBJ2-7, reads GAGVSQSPRYKVTKRGQDVALRCDPISGHVSLYWYRQALGQGPEFLTYFNYEAQQDKSGLPNDRFSAERPEGSISTLTIQRTEQRDSAMYRCASSLALTESYEQYFGPGTRLTVT.

The CDR3 here is CASSLALQGKMYGYTF. In DNA form, the CDR3 reads TGTGCCAGCAGCTTAGCGCTTCAGGGGAAGATGTATGGCTACACCTTC. The V call is TRBV7-2, the J call TRBJ1-2; the D gene is possibly TRBD1 (6 bases). The CDR3 contains 16 residues. Germline V lookup: CDR1 SGHTA, CDR2 FQGNSA. The V end lost 0 bases, the J end lost 5 bases, and 16 bases lay between the germline ends.

The CDR3 region is CAWTESATNYGYTF. In DNA form, the CDR3 reads TGTGCCTGGACGGAATCAGCGACTAACTATGGCTACACCTTC. The V and J genes are TRBV30 and TRBJ1-2; D is unclear. V lost 4 bases to trimming and J lost 0 bases, with 12 bases between them. This CDR3 has 14 residues. The germline CDR1 and CDR2 sequences are GTSNPN and SVGIG (reference sequence).

The V gene is TRBV18, the J gene TRBJ2-1; 8 bases are a match to TRBD1. The trim removed 1 base at V and 10 bases at J, leaving 6 bases unmatched. CDR1 KGHSH and CDR2 LQKENI come from the germline V gene. The CDR3 extends over 14 amino acids. Written as DNA, the CDR3 is TGTGCCAGCTCACCACTCGACAGGGGTCACGAGCAGTTCTTC. Its protein is CASSPLDRGHEQFF.

The chain employs TRBV6-1 and TRBJ2-2; no reliable D call. Germline values: CDR1 MNHNS, CDR2 SASEGT. The CDR3 runs 12 residues. The V end lost 5 bases, the J end lost 5 bases, and 6 bases lay between the germline ends. The CDR3 DNA reads as TGTGCCAGCAGTCTAGATACCGGGGAGCTGTTTTTT. It specifies CASSLDTGELFF.

The chain joins TRBV15 to TRBJ2-2, with D perhaps TRBD2 (5 bases). Trimming cost V 0 bases and J 3 bases, with 11 bases left between them. CDR1 and CDR2 from the germline V gene are LNHNV and YYDKDF (reference sequence). The CDR3 runs 16 residues. The CDR3 is CATSRDMDSYTGELFF. The DNA for the CDR3 is TGTGCCACCAGCAGAGATATGGACTCTTACACCGGGGAGCTGTTTTTT.

This chain connects TRBV5-8 to TRBJ2-5; 12 bases map to TRBD1. Matching the DNA end better, TRBJ2-7 makes the J call doubtful. CDR3 size: 17 residues. Germline loops: CDR1 SGHTS, CDR2 YDEGEE. The CDR3 DNA reads as TGTGCCAGCAGCTTGGGGGGTAGGGGACAGGGGGCCTTCGAGCAGTACTTC. This gives the protein CASSLGGRGQGAFEQYF.

The V call is TRBV28, the J call TRBJ2-5; TRBD2 aligns across 13 bases. The last part of the DNA fits TRBJ2-7 better; the J call may be wrong. Germline V CDR1 and CDR2: MDHEN, SYDVKM. The CDR3 totals 15 residues. Here the CDR3 DNA reads TGTGCCAGCAGCCCTGGGACTAGCGGGAACTACGAGCAGTACTTC. Its protein product is CASSPGTSGNYEQYF.